This record concerns one TCR beta chain sequence. This clone was counted a few times. The antigen this receptor binds is unknown. Per-base qualities were not stored, and no clone one base away is much larger. The library was made by the immunoSEQ multiplex PCR assay. Rearranged TCR beta chain sequences were amplified using the hsTCRB Kit according to the manufacturer's protocol. An Illumina MiSeq was used to sequence the TCRB libraries. Per the source publication's procedure: Demultiplexing, trimming and gene mapping were performed with the kit vendor's proprietary platform. Drawn from immuneACCESS, this table holds only the in-frame rearrangements with V and J called that TCRdb kept. Clones are partly lost; checked studies trace under half to an unresolved V gene and leave the rest unexplained. V, J and clone size derive from that table, while D and trimming were established from the DNA sequence. In this sample the table shows fewer than 60,000 clones, 65% of which occur a single time. The ten largest account for about 5% of the sample.

The data derive from a study of a mutant IDH1 vaccine in newly diagnosed glioma (dated by TCRdb to the early 2020s). Context from the whole study: Vaccination was initiated 4-6 weeks after radiotherapy alone, or concurrently with temozolomide cycles in the chemotherapy-containing groups. Of the roughly 30 treated patients, approximately 62% were male and roughly 38% were female, and a mean age of around 40 years was recorded. Prior to enrollment, patients had been given standard therapy consisting of radiotherapy alone, temozolomide alone, or radiochemotherapy with temozolomide, with the combination given to most patients. Longitudinal TCRB deep sequencing was performed for about two dozen treated patients wherever samples were available for exploratory analyses. The week-35 safety follow-up took place at visit V12, and the week-47 end of study took place at visit V13. Peripheral blood was collected at six visits: V03 (baseline), V05, V07, V10, V12 and V13.

The time point tag for this specimen amounts to: week 47, end of study. Each vaccine dose was 300 ug of a 20-mer mutant IDH1 peptide in Montanide, given subcutaneously with topical imiquimod. Patients received eight vaccinations in weeks 1, 3, 5, 7, 11, 15, 19 and 23, corresponding to visits V03 through V10. All donors had newly diagnosed IDH1-mutant astrocytomas of WHO grade 3 or 4 that showed loss of nuclear ATRX. The samples were drawn from NOA16, a multicentre, single-arm, open-label phase I trial in Germany that tested a mutant IDH1 peptide vaccine in humans for the first time. Genomic DNA for TCRB sequencing was extracted from EDTA blood using the DNeasy Blood and Tissue Kit. V is cut back by 5 bases and J by 4 bases, with 5 bases in the junction unmatched. The germline V gene (reference sequence) supplies CDR1 WNHNN and CDR2 SYGVQD. CDR3 length: 13 amino acids, cysteine to phenylalanine. The CDR3 DNA has 39 bases and is translated from base 1.

Study-level results and caveats: Selection of PBMC samples for TCRB deep sequencing was based on availability. Vaccine-induced immune responses across multiple MHC alleles were detected in 93.3% of patients. The authors stated that sample limitations prevented analyses of patient blood samples from being reproduced. Changes in the top peripheral T cell clonotypes picked up by TCRB sequencing did not appear to be linked to pseudoprogression.

Recombination linked TRBV10-1 to TRBJ2-7, and TRBD1 aligns with 7 junction nucleotides. The receptor was isolated from a man aged 40-49 years with glioma. Some clones in this sample may be carry-over from other donors' samples. This specimen consisted of peripheral blood mononuclear cells (PBMCs), obtained from a glioma patient whose treatment included an IDH1 peptide vaccine. CDR3 protein: CASSPGTAYEQYF. At the DNA level, the sequence is TGCGCCAGCAGTCCCGGGACAGCATACGAGCAGTACTTC.